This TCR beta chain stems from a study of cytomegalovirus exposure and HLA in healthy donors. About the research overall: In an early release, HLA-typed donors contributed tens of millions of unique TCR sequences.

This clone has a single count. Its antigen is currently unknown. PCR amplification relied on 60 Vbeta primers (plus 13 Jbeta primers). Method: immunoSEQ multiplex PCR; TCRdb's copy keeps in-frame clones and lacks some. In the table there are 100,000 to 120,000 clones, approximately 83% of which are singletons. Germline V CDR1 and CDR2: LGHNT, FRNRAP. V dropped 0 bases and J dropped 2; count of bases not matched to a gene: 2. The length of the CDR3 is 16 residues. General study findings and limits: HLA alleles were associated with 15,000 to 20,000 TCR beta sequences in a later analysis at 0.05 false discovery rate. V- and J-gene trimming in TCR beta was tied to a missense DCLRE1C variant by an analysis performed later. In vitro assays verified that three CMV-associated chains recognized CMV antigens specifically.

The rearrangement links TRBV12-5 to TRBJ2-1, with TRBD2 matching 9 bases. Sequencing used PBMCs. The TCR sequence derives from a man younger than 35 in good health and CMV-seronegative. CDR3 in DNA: TGTGCTAGTGGTTTGGTCGCGGGAGGGCCCTACAATGAGCAGTTCTTC. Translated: CASGLVAGGPYNEQFF.